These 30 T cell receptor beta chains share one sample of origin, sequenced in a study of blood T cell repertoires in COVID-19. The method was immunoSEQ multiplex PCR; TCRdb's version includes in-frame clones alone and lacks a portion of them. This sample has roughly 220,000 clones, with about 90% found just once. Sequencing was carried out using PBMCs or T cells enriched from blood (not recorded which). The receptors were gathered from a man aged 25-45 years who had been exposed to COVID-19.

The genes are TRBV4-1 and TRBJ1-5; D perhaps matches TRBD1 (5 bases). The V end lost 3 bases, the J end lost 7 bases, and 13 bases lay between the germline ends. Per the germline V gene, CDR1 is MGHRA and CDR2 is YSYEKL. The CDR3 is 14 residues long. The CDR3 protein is CASSHIGRGQPQHF. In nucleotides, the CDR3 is TGCGCCAGCAGCCACATAGGAAGGGGCCAGCCCCAGCATTTT.

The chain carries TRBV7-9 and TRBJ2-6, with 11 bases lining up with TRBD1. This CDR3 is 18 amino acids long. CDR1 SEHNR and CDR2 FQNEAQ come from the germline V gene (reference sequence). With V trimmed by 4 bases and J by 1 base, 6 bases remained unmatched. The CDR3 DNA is TGTGCCAGCAGCTCCTTCGGGGACAGGGGGTCTGGGGCCAACGTCCTGACTTTC. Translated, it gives CASSSFGDRGSGANVLTF.

This CDR3 is CASSQGNAMFNQPQHF. The CDR3 nucleotides are TGCGCCAGCAGCCAAGGAAATGCGATGTTCAATCAGCCCCAGCATTTT. The chain carries TRBV4-1 and TRBJ1-5; D remains unclear. In germline, CDR1 is MGHRA, CDR2 YSYEKL. V lost 1 base to trimming and J lost 3 bases, with 13 bases between them. CDR3 length equals 16 residues.

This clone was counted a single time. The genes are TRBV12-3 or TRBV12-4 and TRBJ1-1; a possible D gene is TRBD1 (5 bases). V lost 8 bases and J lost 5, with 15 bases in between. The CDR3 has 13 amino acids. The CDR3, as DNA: TGTGCCAGCCGTACAGGCCTGGGGACTGAAGCTTTCTTT. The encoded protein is CASRTGLGTEAFF.

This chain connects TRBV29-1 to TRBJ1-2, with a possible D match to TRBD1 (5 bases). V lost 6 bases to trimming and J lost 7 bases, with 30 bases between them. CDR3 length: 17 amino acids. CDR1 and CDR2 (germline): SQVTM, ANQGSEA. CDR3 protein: CSVRERVSRREGTGYTF. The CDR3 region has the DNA TGCAGCGTCAGGGAGAGGGTCAGTAGGAGGGAGGGAACTGGCTACACCTTC.

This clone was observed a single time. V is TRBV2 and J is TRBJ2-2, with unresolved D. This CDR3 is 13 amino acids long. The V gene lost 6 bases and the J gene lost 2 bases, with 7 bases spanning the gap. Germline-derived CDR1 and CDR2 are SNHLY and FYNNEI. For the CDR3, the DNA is TGTGCCAGCAGGGCAAGTAACACCGGGGAGCTGTTTTTT. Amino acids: CASRASNTGELFF.

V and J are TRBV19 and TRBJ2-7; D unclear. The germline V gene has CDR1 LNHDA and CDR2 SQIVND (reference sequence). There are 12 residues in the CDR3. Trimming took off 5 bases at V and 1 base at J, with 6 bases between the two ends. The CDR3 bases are TGTGCCAGTAGTTCCCTGTCCTACGAGCAGTACTTC. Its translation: CASSSLSYEQYF.

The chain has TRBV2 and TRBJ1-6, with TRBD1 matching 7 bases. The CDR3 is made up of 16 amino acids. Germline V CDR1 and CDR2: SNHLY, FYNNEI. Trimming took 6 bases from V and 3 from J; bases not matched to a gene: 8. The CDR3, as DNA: TGTGCCAGCAGGGCCGGGACAGCGAACTATAATTCACCCCTCCACTTT. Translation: CASRAGTANYNSPLHF.

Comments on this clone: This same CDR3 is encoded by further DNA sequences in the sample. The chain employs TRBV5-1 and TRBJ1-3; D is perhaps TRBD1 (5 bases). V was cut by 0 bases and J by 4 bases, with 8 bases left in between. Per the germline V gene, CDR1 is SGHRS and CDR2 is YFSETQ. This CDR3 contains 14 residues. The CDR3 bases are TGCGCCAGCAGCTTGGGGGGCTCCGGAAACACCATATATTTT. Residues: CASSLGGSGNTIYF. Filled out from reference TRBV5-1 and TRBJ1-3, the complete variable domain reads KAGVTQTPRYLIKTRGQQVTLSCSPISGHRSVSWYQQTPGQGLQFLFEYFSETQRNKGNFPGRFSGRQFSNSRSEMNVSTLELGDSALYLCASSLGGSGNTIYFGEGSWLTVV.

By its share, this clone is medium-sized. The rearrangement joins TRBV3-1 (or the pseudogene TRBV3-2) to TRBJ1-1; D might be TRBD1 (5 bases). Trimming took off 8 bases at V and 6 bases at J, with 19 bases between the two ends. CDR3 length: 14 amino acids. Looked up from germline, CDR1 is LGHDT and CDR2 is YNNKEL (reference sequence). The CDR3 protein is CASREVGASPEAFF. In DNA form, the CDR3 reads TGTGCCAGCCGGGAGGTAGGGGCTAGCCCTGAAGCTTTCTTT.

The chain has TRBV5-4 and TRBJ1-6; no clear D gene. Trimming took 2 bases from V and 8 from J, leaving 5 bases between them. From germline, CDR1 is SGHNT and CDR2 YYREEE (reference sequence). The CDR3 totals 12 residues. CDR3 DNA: TGTGCCAGCAGCTTCCCGGATTCACCCCTCCACTTT. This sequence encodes CASSFPDSPLHF.

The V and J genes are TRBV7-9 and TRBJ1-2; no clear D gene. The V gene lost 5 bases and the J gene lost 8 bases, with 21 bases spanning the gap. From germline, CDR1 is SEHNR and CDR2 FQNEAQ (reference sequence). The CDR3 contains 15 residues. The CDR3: CASSPTRGEGVGYTF. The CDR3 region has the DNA TGTGCCAGCAGCCCGACCCGGGGAGAGGGCGTGGGCTACACCTTC.

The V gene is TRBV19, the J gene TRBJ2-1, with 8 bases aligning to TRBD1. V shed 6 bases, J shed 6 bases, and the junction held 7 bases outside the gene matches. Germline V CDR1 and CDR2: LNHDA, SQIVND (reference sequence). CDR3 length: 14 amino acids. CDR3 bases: TGTGCCAGTAGCGCACAGGGGGGCCGCAATGAGCAGTTCTTC. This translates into CASSAQGGRNEQFF.

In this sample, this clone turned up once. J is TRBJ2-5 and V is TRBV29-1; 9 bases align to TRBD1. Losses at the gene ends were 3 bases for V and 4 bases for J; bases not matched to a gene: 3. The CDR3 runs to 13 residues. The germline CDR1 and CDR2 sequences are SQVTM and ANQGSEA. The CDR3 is CSVEGTGPETQYF. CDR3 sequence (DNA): TGCAGCGTTGAGGGGACAGGGCCAGAGACCCAGTACTTC.

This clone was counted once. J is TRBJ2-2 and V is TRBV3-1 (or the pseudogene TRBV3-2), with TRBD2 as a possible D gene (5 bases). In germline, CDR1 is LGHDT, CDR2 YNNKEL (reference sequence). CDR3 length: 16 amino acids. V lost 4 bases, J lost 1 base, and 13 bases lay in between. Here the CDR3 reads CASSLGLPGNTGELFF. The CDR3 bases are TGTGCCAGCAGCCTAGGACTCCCGGGGAACACCGGGGAGCTGTTTTTT.

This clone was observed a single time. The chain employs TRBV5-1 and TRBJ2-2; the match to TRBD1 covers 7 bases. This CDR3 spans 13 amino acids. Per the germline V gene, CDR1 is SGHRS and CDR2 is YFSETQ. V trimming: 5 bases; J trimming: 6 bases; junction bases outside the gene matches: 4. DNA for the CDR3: TGCGCCAGCAGAAGGGACAGTGCCGGGGAGCTGTTTTTT. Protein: CASRRDSAGELFF.

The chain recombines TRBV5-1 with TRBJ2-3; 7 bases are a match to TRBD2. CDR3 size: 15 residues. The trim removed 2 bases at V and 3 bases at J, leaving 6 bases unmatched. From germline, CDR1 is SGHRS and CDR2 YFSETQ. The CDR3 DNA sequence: TGCGCCAGCAGCTTCGCGGGAGACAATACAGATACGCAGTATTTT. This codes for CASSFAGDNTDTQYF.

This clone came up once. CDR3: CASSSDRTPGEKLFF. CDR3 sequence (DNA): TGTGCCAGCAGCTCAGACAGGACCCCAGGAGAAAAACTGTTTTTT. The V and J genes are TRBV5-4 and TRBJ1-4, with a tentative D call TRBD1 (6 bases). The V gene's germline CDR1 is SGHNT and CDR2 YYREEE (reference sequence). With 3 bases removed from V and 8 bases from J, the gap between germline ends came to 17 bases. The CDR3 is 15 residues long.

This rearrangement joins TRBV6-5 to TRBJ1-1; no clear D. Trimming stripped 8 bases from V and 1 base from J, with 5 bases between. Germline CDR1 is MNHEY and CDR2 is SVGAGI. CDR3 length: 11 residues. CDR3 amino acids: CASARNTEAFF. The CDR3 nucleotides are TGTGCCAGCGCCAGGAACACTGAAGCTTTCTTT.

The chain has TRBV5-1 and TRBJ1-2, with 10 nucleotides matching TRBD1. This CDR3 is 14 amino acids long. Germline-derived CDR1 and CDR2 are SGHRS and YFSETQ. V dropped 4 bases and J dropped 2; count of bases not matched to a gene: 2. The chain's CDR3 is CASSPTGGNYGYTF. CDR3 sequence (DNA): TGCGCCAGCAGCCCGACAGGGGGCAACTATGGCTACACCTTC.

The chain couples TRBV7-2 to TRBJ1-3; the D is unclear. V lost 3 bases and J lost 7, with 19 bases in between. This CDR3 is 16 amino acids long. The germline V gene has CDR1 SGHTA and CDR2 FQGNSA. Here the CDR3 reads CASSLRVARLGNTIYF. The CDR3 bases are TGTGCCAGCAGCTTGAGGGTTGCACGTTTGGGTAACACCATATATTTT.

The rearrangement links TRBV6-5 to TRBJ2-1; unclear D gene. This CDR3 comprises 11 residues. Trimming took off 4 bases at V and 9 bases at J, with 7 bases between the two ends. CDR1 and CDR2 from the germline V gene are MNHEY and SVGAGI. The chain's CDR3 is CASSLGVEQFF. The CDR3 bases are TGTGCCAGCAGTTTGGGCGTTGAGCAGTTCTTC.

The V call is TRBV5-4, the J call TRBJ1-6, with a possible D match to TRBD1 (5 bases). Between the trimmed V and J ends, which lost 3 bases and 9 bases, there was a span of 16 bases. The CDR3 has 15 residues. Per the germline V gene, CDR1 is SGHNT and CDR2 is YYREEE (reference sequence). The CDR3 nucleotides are TGTGCCAGCAGCTCTCAGGGATATTCAACTTCACCCCTCCACTTT. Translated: CASSSQGYSTSPLHF. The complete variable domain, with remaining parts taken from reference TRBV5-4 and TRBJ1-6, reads ETGVTQSPTHLIKTRGQQVTLRCSSQSGHNTVSWYQQALGQGPQFIFQYYREEENGRGNFPPRFSGLQFPNYSSELNVNALELDDSALYLCASSSQGYSTSPLHFGNGTRLTVT.

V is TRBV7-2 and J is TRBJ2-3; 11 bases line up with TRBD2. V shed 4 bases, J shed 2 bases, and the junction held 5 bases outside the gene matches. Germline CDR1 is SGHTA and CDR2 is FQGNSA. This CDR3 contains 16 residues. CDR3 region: CASSYYSGGATDTQYF. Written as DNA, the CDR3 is TGTGCCAGCAGCTACTATAGCGGGGGGGCCACAGATACGCAGTATTTT.

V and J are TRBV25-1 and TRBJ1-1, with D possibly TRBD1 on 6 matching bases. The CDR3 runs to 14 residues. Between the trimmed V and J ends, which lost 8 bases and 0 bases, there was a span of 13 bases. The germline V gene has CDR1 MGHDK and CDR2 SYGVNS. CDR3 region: CASGTTGLNTEAFF. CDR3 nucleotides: TGTGCCAGCGGGACGACAGGCTTGAACACTGAAGCTTTCTTT.

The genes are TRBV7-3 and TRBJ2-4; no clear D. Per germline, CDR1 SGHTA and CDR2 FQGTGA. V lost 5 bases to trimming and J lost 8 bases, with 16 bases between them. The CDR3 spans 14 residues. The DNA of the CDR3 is TGTGCCAGCAGCGCGAGCCCGGGTGGAGACATTCAGTACTTC. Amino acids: CASSASPGGDIQYF.

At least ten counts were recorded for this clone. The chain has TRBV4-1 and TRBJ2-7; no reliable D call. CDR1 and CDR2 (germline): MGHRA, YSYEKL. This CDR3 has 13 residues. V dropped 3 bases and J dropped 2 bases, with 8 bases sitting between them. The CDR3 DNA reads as TGCGCCAGCAGCCACCTAACGACCTACGAGCAGTACTTC. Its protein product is CASSHLTTYEQYF.

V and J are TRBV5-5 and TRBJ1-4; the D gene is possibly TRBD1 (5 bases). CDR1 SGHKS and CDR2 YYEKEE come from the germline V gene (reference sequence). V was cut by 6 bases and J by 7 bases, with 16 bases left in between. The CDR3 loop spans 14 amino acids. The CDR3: CASTAPGGGEKLFF. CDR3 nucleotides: TGTGCCAGCACCGCCCCCGGGGGGGGTGAAAAACTGTTTTTT.

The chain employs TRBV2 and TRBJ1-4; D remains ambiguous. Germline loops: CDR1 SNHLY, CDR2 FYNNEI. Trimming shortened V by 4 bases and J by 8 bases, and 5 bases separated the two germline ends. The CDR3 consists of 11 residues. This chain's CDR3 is CASSVLEKLFF. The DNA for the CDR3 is TGTGCCAGCAGTGTCCTAGAAAAACTGTTTTTT.

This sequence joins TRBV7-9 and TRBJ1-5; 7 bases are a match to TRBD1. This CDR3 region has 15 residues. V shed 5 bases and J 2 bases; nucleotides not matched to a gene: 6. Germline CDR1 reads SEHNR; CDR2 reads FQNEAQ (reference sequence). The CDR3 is CASSKTGSGNQPQHF. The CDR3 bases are TGTGCCAGCAGCAAGACAGGGAGTGGCAATCAGCCCCAGCATTTT.